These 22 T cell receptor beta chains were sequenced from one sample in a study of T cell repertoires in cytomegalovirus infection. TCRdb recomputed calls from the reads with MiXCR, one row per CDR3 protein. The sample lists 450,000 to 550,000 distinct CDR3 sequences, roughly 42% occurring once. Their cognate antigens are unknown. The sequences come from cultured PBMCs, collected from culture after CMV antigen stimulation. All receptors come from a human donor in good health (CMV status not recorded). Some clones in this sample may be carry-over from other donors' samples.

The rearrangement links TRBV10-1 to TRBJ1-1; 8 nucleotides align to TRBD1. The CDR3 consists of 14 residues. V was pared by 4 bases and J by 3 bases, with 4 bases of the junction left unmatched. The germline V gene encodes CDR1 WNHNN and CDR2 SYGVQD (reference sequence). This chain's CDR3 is CASSVDRADTEAFF. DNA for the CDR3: TGCGCCAGCAGTGTGGACAGGGCTGACACTGAAGCTTTCTTT.

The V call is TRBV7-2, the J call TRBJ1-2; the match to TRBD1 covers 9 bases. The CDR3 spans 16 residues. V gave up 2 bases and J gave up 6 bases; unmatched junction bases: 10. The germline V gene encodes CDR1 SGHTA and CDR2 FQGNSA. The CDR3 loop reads CASSLYNRGPKDGYTF. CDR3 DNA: TGTGCCAGCAGCTTATACAACAGGGGGCCAAAGGATGGCTACACCTTC. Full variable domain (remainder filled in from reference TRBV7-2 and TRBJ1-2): GAGVSQSPSNKVTEKGKDVELRCDPISGHTALYWYRQSLGQGLEFLIYFQGNSAPDKSGLPSDRFSAERTGGSVSTLTIQRTQQEDSAVYLCASSLYNRGPKDGYTFGSGTRLTVV.

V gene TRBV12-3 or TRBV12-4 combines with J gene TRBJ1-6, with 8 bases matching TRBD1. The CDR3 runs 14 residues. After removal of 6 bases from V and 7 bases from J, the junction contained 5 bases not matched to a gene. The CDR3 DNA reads TGTGCCAGCAGGTCAACAGGGGGGAATTCACCCCTCCACTTT. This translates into CASRSTGGNSPLHF.

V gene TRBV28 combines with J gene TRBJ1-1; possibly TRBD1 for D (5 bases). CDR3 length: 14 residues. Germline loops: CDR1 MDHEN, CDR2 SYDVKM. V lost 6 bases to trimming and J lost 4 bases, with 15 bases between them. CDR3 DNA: TGTGCCAGCAGCGCCCATGGCAGGGCCACTGAAGCTTTCTTT. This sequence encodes CASSAHGRATEAFF.

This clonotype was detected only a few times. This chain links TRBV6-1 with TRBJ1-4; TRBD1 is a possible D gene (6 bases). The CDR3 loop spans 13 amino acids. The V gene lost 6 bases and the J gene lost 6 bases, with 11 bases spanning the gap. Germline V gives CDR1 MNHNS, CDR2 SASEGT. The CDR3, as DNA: TGTGCCAGCAGACAGGGTGACTATGAAAAACTGTTTTTT. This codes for CASRQGDYEKLFF.

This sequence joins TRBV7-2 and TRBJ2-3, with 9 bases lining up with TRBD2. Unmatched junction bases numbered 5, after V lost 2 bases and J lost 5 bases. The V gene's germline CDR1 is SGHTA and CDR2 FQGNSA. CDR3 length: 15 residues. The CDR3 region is CASSLYSGGRDTQYF. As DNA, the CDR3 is TGTGCCAGCAGCTTATATAGCGGGGGCAGAGATACGCAGTATTTT.

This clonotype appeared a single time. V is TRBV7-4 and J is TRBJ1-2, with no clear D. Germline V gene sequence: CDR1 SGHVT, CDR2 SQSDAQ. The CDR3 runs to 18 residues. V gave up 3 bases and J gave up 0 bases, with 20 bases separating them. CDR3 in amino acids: CASSFRPLPPTSNYGYTF. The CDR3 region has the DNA TGTGCCAGCAGCTTTCGACCATTGCCACCAACTTCTAACTATGGCTACACCTTC.

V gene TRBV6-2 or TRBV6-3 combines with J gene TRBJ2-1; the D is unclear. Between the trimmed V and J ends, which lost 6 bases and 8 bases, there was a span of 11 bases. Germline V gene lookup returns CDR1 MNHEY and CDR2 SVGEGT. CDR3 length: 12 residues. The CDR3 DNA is TGTGCCAGCAGCCAGCCGCAGGATGAGCAGTTCTTC. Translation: CASSQPQDEQFF.

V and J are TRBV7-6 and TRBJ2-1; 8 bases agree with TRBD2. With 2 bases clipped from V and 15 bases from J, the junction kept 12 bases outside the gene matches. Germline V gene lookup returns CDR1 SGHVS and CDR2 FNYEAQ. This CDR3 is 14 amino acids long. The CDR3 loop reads CASSLSLRGGSRFF. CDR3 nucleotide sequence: TGTGCCAGCAGCTTATCCCTTCGGGGGGGGAGTCGGTTCTTC.

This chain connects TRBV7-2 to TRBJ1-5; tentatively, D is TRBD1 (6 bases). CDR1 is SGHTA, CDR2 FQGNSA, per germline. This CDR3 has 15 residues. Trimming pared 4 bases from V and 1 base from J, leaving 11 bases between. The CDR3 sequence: CASSSAGVSNQPQHF. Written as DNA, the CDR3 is TGTGCCAGCAGCTCAGCAGGGGTAAGCAATCAGCCCCAGCATTTT. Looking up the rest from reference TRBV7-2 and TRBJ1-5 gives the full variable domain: GAGVSQSPSNKVTEKGKDVELRCDPISGHTALYWYRQSLGQGLEFLIYFQGNSAPDKSGLPSDRFSAERTGGSVSTLTIQRTQQEDSAVYLCASSSAGVSNQPQHFGDGTRLSIL.

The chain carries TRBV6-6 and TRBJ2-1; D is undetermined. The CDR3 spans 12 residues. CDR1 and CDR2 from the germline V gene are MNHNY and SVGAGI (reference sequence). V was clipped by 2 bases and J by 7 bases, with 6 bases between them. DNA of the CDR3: TGTGCCAGCAGTTACCCATCAAATGAGCAGTTCTTC. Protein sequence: CASSYPSNEQFF.

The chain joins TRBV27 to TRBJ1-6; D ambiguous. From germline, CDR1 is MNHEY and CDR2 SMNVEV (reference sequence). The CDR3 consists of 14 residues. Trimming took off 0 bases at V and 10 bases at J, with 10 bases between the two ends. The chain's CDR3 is CASSLSDNWSPLHF. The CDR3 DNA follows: TGTGCCAGCAGTTTATCGGATAATTGGTCACCCCTCCACTTT.

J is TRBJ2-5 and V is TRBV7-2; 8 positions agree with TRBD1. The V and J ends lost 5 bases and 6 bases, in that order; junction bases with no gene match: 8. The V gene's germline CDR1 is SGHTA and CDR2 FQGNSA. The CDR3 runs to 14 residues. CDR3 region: CASSKGQALQTQYF. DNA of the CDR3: TGTGCCAGCAGCAAGGGACAGGCTTTGCAGACCCAGTACTTC.

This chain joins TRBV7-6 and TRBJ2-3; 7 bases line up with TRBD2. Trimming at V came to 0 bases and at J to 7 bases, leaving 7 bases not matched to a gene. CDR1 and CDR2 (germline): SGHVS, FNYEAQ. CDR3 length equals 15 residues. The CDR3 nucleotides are TGTGCCAGCAGCTTAGCTGGGGGAGGGTCGAATACGCAGTATTTT. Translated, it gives CASSLAGGGSNTQYF.

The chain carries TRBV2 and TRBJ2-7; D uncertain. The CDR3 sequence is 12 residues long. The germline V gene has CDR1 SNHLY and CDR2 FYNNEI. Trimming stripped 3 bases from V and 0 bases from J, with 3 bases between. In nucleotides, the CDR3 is TGTGCCAGCAGTGACCACTCCTACGAGCAGTACTTC. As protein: CASSDHSYEQYF.

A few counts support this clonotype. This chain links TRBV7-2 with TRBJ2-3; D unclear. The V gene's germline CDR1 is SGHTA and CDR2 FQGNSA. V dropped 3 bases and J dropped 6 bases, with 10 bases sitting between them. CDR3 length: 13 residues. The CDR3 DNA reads TGTGCCAGCAGCTTCTCGTCTGGGGATACGCAGTATTTT. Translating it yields CASSFSSGDTQYF.

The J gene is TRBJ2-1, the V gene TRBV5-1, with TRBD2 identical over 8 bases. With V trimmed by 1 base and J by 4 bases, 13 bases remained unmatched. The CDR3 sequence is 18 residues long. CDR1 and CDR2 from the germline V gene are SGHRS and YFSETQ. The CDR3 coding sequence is TGCGCCAGCAGCTTGATCCCCACGTCTCCGGGGGGGTACAATGAGCAGTTCTTC. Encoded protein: CASSLIPTSPGGYNEQFF.

CDR3 DNA: TGTGCCAGCAGCTTAGGACCACTCTCTGGGGCCAACGTCCTGACTTTC. Translation: CASSLGPLSGANVLTF. This chain uses TRBV7-6 with TRBJ2-6, with D hard to call. Germline V CDR1 and CDR2: SGHVS, FNYEAQ. Trimming pared 1 base from V and 0 bases from J, leaving 7 bases between. The CDR3 is made up of 16 amino acids. The complete variable domain, with remaining parts taken from reference TRBV7-6 and TRBJ2-6, reads GAGVSQSPRYKVTKRGQDVALRCDPISGHVSLYWYRQALGQGPEFLTYFNYEAQQDKSGLPNDRFSAERPEGSISTLTIQRTEQRDSAMYRCASSLGPLSGANVLTFGAGSRLTVL.

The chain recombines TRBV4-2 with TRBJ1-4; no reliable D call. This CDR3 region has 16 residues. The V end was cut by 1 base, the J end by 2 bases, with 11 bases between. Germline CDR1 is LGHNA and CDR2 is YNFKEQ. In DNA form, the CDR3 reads TGTGCCAGCAGCCAAGCCACGAGGCTTACTAATGAAAAACTGTTTTTT. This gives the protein CASSQATRLTNEKLFF.

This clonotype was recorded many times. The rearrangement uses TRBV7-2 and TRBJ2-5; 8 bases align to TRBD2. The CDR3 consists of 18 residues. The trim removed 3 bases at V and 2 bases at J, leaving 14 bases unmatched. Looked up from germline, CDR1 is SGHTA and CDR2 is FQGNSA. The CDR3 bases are TGTGCCAGCAGCTTTAGAGGGGGAGTAGCGGGAACTCAAGAGACCCAGTACTTC. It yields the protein CASSFRGGVAGTQETQYF. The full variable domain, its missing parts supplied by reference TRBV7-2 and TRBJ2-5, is GAGVSQSPSNKVTEKGKDVELRCDPISGHTALYWYRQSLGQGLEFLIYFQGNSAPDKSGLPSDRFSAERTGGSVSTLTIQRTQQEDSAVYLCASSFRGGVAGTQETQYFGPGTRLLVL.

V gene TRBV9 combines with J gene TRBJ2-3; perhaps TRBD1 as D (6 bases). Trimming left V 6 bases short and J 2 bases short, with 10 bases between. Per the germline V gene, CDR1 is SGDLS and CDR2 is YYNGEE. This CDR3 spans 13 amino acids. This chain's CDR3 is CASMGDNTDTQYF. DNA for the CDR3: TGTGCCAGCATGGGGGACAACACAGATACGCAGTATTTT.

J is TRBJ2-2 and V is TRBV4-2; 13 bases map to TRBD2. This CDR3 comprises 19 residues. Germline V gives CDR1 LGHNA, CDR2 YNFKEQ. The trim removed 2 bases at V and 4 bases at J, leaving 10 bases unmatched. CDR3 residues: CASSQRGLAGSRSTGELFF. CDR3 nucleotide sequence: TGTGCCAGCAGCCAACGGGGACTAGCGGGGTCCAGGAGCACCGGGGAGCTGTTTTTT.